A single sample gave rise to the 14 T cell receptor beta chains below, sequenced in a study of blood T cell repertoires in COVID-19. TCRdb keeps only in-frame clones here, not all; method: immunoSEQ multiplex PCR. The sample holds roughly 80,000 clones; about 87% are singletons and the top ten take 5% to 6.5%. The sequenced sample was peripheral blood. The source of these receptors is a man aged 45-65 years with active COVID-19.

The CDR3 bases are TGTGCCACCAGTGATTTTGTTGCAGTGGCCCTTCCTGGCTACACCTTC. As protein: CATSDFVAVALPGYTF. This sequence joins TRBV24-1 and TRBJ1-2; D remains ambiguous. There are 16 residues in the CDR3. Germline V gene data show CDR1 as KGHDR and CDR2 as SFDVKD. V lost 1 base and J 7 bases, leaving 18 bases between the germline ends.

The CDR3 DNA is TGTGCCAGCAGCGTAGGTAACCCTTCGGGCACAGATACGCAGTATTTT. Translation: CASSVGNPSGTDTQYF. The genes are TRBV9 and TRBJ2-3; D gene unclear. Germline V gives CDR1 SGDLS, CDR2 YYNGEE. Trimming cost V 0 bases and J 1 base, with 12 bases left between them. The CDR3 consists of 16 residues.

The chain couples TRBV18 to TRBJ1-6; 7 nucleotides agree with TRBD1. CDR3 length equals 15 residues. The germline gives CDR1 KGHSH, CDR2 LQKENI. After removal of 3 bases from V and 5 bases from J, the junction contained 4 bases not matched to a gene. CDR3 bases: TGTGCCAGCTCACCGGGGACAGTCCATAATTCACCCCTCCACTTT. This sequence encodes CASSPGTVHNSPLHF.

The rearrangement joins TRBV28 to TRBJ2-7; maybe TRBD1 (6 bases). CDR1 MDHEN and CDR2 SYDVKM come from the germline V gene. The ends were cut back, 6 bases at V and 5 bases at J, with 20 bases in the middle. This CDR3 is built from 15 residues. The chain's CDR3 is CASRELIGTTHEQYF. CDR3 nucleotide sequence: TGTGCCAGCAGGGAACTAATCGGGACAACCCACGAGCAGTACTTC.

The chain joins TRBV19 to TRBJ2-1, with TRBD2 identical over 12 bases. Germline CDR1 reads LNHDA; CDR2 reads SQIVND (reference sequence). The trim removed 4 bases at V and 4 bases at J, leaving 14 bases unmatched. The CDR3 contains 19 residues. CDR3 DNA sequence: TGTGCCAGTAGTAGACTAGCGGGAGCCCAATCGAACCTTTACAATGAGCAGTTCTTC. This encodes CASSRLAGAQSNLYNEQFF. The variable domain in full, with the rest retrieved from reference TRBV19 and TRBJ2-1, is DGGITQSPKYLFRKEGQNVTLSCEQNLNHDAMYWYRQDPGQGLRLIYYSQIVNDFQKGDIAEGYSVSREKKESFPLTVTSAQKNPTAFYLCASSRLAGAQSNLYNEQFFGPGTRLTVL.

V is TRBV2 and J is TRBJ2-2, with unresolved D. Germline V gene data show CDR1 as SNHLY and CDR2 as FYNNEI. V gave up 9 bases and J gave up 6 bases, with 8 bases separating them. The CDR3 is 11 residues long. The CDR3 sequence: CARQFPGELFF. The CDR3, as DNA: TGTGCCAGACAGTTTCCCGGGGAGCTGTTTTTT.

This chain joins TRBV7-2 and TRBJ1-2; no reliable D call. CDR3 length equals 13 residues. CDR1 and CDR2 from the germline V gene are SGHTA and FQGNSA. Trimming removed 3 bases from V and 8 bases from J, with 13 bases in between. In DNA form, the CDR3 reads TGTGCCAGCAGCTTCGCGGCGGCAGCGGGCTACACCTTC. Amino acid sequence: CASSFAAAAGYTF.

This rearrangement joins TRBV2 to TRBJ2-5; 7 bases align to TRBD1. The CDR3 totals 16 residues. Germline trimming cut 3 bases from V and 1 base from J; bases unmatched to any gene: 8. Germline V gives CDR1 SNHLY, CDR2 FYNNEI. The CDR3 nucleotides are TGTGCCAGCAGTGATTCGGGACAGACCTTCCAAGAGACCCAGTACTTC. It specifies CASSDSGQTFQETQYF.

The CDR3 coding sequence is TGTGCCAGTAGTTCTCCAGGGGGTGGGACCCAGTACTTC. Its protein is CASSSPGGGTQYF. The rearrangement links TRBV19 to TRBJ2-5, with 7 bases that match TRBD1. The J segment lost 7 bases and the V segment lost 5 bases, leaving 7 bases of the junction unmatched. Germline V gene sequence: CDR1 LNHDA, CDR2 SQIVND (reference sequence). CDR3 size: 13 residues. Variable domain in full (rest from reference TRBV19 and TRBJ2-5): DGGITQSPKYLFRKEGQNVTLSCEQNLNHDAMYWYRQDPGQGLRLIYYSQIVNDFQKGDIAEGYSVSREKKESFPLTVTSAQKNPTAFYLCASSSPGGGTQYFGPGTRLLVL.

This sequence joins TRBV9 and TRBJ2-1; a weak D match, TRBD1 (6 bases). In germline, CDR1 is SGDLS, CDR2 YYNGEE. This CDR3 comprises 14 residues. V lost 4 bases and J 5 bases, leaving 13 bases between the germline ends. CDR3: CASSLRTANNEQFF. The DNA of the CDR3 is TGTGCCAGCAGCCTACGGACAGCCAACAATGAGCAGTTCTTC. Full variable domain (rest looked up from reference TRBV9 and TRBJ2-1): DSGVTQTPKHLITATGQRVTLRCSPRSGDLSVYWYQQSLDQGLQFLIQYYNGEERAKGNILERFSAQQFPDLHSELNLSSLELGDSALYFCASSLRTANNEQFFGPGTRLTVL.

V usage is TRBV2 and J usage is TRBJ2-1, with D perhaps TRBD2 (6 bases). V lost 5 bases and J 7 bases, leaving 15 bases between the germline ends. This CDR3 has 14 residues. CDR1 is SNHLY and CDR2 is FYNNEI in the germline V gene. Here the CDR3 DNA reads TGTGCCAGCAGTAACCGGGGCCTAGCGAATGAGCAGTTCTTC. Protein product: CASSNRGLANEQFF.

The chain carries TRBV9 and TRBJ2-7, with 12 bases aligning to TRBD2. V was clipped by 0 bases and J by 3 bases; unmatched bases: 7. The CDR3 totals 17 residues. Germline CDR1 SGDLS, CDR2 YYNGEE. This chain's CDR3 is CASSVAETSGSGYEQYF. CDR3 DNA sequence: TGTGCCAGCAGCGTAGCTGAGACTAGCGGGAGTGGCTACGAGCAGTACTTC. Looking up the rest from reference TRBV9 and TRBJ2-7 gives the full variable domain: DSGVTQTPKHLITATGQRVTLRCSPRSGDLSVYWYQQSLDQGLQFLIQYYNGEERAKGNILERFSAQQFPDLHSELNLSSLELGDSALYFCASSVAETSGSGYEQYFGPGTRLTVT.

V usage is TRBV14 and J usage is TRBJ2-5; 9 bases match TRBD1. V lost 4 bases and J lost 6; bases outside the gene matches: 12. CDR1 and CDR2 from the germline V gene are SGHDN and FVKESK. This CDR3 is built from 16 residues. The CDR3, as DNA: TGTGCCAGCAGCCCCGCGACAGGGGGGTTCCAGAAGACCCAGTACTTC. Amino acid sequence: CASSPATGGFQKTQYF.

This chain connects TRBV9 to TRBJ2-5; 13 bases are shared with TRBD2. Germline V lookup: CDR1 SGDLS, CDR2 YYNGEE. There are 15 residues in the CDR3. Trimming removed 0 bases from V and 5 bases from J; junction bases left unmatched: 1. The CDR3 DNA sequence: TGTGCCAGCAGCGTAGCGACTAGCGGGAGGGAGACCCAGTACTTC. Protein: CASSVATSGRETQYF.